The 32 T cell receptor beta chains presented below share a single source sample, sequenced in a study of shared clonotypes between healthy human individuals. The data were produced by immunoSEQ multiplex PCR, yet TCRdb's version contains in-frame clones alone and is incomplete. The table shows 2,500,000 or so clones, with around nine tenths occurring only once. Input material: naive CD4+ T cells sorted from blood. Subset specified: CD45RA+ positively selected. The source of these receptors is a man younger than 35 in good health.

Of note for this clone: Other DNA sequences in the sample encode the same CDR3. The CDR3 nucleotides read TGTGCCAGCAGCTCCGGCTCCACAGATACGCAGTATTTT. It codes for CASSSGSTDTQYF. The chain couples TRBV7-2 to TRBJ2-3; unclear D gene. V lost 4 bases and J lost 2, with 7 bases in between. The germline V gene has CDR1 SGHTA and CDR2 FQGNSA. The CDR3 sequence is 13 residues long. Drawing the rest from reference TRBV7-2 and TRBJ2-3, the complete variable domain is GAGVSQSPSNKVTEKGKDVELRCDPISGHTALYWYRQSLGQGLEFLIYFQGNSAPDKSGLPSDRFSAERTGGSVSTLTIQRTQQEDSAVYLCASSSGSTDTQYFGPGTRLTVL.

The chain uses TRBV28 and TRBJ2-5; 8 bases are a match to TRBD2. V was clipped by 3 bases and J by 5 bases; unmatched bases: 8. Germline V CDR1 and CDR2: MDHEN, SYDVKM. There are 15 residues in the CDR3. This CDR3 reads CASSFPGGTRETQYF. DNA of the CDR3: TGTGCCAGCAGTTTCCCGGGGGGGACTCGGGAGACCCAGTACTTC.

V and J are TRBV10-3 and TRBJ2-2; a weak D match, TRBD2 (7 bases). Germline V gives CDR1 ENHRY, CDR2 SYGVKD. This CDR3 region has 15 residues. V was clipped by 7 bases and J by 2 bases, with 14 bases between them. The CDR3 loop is CAITSSGGNTGELFF. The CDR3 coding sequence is TGTGCCATCACCTCGTCGGGGGGCAACACCGGGGAGCTGTTTTTT.

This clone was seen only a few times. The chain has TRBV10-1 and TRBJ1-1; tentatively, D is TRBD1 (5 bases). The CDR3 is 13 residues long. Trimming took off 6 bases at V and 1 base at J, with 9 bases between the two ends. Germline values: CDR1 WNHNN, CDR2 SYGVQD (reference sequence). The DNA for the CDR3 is TGCGCCAGCAGCTCAGGGTGGAACACTGAAGCTTTCTTT. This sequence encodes CASSSGWNTEAFF.

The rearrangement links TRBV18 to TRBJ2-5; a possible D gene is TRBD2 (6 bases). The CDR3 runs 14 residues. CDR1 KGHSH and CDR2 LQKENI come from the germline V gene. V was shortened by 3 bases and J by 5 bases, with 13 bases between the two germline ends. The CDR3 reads CASSPKEGLETQYF. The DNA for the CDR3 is TGTGCCAGCTCACCGAAGGAGGGGCTGGAGACCCAGTACTTC.

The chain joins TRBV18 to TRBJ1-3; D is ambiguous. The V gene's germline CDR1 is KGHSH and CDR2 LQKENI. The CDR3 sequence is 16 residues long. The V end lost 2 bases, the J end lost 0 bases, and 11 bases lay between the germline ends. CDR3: CASSPLPGSSGNTIYF. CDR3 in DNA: TGTGCCAGCTCACCATTGCCCGGAAGCTCTGGAAACACCATATATTTT.

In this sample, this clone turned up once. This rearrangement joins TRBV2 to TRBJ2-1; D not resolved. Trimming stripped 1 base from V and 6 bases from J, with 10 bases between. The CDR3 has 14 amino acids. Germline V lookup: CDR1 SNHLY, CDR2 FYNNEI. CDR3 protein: CASSEELGFNEQFF. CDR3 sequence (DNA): TGTGCCAGCAGTGAAGAGCTAGGGTTCAATGAGCAGTTCTTC.

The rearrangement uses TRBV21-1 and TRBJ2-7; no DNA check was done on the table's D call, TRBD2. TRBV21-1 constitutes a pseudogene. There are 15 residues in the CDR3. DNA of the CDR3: TGTGCCAGCAGCAACTCGGGGGGGCCAGACTACGAGCAGTACTTC. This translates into CASSNSGGPDYEQYF.

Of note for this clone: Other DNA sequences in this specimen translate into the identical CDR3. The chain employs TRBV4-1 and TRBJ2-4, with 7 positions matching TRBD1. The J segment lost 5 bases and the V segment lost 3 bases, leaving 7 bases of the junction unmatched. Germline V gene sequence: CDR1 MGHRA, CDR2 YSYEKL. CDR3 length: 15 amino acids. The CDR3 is CASSQADRDQNIQYF. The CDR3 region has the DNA TGCGCCAGCAGCCAGGCCGACAGGGACCAAAACATTCAGTACTTC.

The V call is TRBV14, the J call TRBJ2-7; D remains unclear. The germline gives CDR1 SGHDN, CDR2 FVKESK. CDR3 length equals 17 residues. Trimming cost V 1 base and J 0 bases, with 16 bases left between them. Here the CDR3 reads CASSQGFSTRPSYEQYF. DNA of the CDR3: TGTGCCAGCAGCCAAGGATTTTCTACCCGCCCCTCCTACGAGCAGTACTTC.

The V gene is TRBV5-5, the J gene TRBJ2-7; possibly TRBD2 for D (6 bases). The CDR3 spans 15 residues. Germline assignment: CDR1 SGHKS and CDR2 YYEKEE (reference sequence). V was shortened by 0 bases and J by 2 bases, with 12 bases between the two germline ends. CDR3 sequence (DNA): TGTGCCAGCAGCTTGGGTATGGCGGGAACCTACGAGCAGTACTTC. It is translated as CASSLGMAGTYEQYF.

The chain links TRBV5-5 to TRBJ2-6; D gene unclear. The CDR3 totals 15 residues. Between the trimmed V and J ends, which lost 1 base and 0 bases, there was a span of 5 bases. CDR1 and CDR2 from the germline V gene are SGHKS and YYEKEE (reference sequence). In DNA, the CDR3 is TGTGCCAGCAGCTTGAGGGACTCTGGGGCCAACGTCCTGACTTTC. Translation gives CASSLRDSGANVLTF.

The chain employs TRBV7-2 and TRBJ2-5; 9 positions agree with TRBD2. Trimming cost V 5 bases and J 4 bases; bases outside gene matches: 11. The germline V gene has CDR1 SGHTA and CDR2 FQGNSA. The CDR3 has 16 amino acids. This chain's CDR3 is CASSPAGAGGSETQYF. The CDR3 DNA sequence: TGTGCCAGCAGCCCTGCCGGGGCGGGAGGGTCAGAGACCCAGTACTTC.

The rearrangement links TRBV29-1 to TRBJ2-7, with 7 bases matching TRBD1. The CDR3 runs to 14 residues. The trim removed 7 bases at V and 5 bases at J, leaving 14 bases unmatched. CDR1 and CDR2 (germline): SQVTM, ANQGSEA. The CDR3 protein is CSASRGSEINEQYF. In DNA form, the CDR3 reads TGCAGCGCCAGCAGGGGGAGTGAGATTAACGAGCAGTACTTC.

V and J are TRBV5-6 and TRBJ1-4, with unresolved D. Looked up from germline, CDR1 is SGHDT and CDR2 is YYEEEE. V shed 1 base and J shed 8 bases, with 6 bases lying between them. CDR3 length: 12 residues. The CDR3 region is CASSLKAEKLFF. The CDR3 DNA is TGTGCCAGCAGCTTGAAAGCAGAAAAACTGTTTTTT.

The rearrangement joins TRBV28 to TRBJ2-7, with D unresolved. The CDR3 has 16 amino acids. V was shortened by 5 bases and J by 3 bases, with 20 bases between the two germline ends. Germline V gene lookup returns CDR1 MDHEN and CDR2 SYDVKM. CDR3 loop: CASSPVPAVFNYEQYF. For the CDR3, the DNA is TGTGCCAGCAGTCCTGTTCCGGCAGTTTTTAACTACGAGCAGTACTTC.

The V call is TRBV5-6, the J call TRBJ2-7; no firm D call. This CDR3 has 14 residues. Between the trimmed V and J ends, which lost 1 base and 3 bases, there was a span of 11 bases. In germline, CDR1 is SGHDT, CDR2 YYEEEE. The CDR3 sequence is CASSLRTESYEQYF. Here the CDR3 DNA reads TGTGCCAGCAGCTTGAGGACGGAGAGCTACGAGCAGTACTTC.

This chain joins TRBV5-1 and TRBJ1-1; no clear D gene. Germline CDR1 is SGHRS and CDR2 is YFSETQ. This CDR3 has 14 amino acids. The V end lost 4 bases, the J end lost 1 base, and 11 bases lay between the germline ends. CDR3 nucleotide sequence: TGCGCCAGCAGCCCCCAGTGGGGGAACACTGAAGCTTTCTTT. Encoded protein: CASSPQWGNTEAFF.

The CDR3 reads CASSLKTPEAFF. The DNA of the CDR3 is TGTGCCAGCAGCTTAAAAACCCCTGAAGCTTTCTTT. The V call is TRBV6-1, the J call TRBJ1-1; the D is unclear. V was clipped by 6 bases and J by 6 bases, with 11 bases between them. The CDR3 is made up of 12 amino acids. Looked up from germline, CDR1 is MNHNS and CDR2 is SASEGT.

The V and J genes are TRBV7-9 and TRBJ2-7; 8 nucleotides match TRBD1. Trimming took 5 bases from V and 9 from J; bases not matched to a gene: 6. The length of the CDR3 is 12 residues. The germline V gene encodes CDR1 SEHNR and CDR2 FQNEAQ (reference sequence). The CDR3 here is CASSTTGDWQYF. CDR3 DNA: TGTGCCAGCAGCACGACAGGGGACTGGCAGTACTTC.

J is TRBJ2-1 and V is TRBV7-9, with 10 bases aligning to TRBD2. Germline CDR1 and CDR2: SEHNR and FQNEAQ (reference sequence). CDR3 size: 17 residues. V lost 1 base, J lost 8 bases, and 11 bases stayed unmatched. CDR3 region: CASSLEASGRARDEQFF. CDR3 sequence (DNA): TGTGCCAGCAGCTTAGAGGCCAGCGGGAGGGCCAGGGATGAGCAGTTCTTC.

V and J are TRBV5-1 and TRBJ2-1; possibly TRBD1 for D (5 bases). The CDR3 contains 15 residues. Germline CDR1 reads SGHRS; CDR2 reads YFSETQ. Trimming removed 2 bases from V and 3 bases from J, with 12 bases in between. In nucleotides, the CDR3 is TGCGCCAGCAGCTTTGACAGCGAGTTCTACAATGAGCAGTTCTTC. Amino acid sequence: CASSFDSEFYNEQFF. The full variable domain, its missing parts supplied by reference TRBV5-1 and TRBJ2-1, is KAGVTQTPRYLIKTRGQQVTLSCSPISGHRSVSWYQQTPGQGLQFLFEYFSETQRNKGNFPGRFSGRQFSNSRSEMNVSTLELGDSALYLCASSFDSEFYNEQFFGPGTRLTVL.

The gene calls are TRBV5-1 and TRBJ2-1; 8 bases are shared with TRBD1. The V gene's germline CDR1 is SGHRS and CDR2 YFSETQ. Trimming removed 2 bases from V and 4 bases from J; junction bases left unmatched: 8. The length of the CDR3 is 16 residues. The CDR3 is CASSFLQGARYNEQFF. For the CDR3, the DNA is TGCGCCAGCAGCTTCCTTCAGGGGGCTAGGTACAATGAGCAGTTCTTC.

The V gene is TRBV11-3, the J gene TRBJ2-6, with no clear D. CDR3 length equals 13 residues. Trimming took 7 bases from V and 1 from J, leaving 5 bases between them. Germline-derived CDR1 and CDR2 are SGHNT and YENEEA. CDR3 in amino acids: CASTRSGANVLTF. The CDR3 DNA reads TGTGCCAGCACCCGTTCTGGGGCCAACGTCCTGACTTTC.

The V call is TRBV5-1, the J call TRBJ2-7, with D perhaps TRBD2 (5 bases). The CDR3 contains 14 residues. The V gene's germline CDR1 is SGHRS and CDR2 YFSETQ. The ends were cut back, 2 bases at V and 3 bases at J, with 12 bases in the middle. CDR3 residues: CASSLLTGYYEQYF. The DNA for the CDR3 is TGCGCCAGCAGCTTACTGACGGGGTACTACGAGCAGTACTTC.

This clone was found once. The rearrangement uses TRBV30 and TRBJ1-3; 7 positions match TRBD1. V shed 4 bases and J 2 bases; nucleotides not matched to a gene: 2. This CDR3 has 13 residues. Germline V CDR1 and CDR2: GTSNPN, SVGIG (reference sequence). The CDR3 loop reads CAWNTGAGNTIYF. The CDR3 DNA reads TGTGCCTGGAACACAGGGGCTGGAAACACCATATATTTT.

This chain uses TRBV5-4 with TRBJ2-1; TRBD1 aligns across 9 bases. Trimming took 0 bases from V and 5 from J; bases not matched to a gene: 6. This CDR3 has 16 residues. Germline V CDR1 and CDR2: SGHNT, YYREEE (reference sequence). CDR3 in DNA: TGTGCCAGCAGCTTGGGGCCGACAGGGGGGAACAATGAGCAGTTCTTC. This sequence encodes CASSLGPTGGNNEQFF. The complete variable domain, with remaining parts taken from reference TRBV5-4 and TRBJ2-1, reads ETGVTQSPTHLIKTRGQQVTLRCSSQSGHNTVSWYQQALGQGPQFIFQYYREEENGRGNFPPRFSGLQFPNYSSELNVNALELDDSALYLCASSLGPTGGNNEQFFGPGTRLTVL.

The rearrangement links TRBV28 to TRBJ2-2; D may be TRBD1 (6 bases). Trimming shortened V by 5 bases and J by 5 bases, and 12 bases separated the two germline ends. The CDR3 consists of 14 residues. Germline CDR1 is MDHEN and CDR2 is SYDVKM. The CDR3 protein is CASSLGQKTGELFF. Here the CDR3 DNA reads TGTGCCAGCAGTCTTGGACAGAAAACCGGGGAGCTGTTTTTT.

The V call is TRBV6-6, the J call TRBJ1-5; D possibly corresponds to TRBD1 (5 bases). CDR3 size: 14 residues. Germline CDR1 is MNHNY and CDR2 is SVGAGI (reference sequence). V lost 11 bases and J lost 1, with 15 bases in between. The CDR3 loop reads CAARGQGSNQPQHF. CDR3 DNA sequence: TGTGCCGCCCGAGGGCAGGGAAGCAATCAGCCCCAGCATTTT.

The CDR3, as DNA: TGTGCCAGCAGCCTCGACAGCTCCTACGAGCAGTACTTC. Encoded protein: CASSLDSSYEQYF. V and J are TRBV9 and TRBJ2-7; maybe TRBD1 (5 bases). Germline V gene sequence: CDR1 SGDLS, CDR2 YYNGEE. Trimming cost V 4 bases and J 0 bases, with 8 bases left between them. The CDR3 is 13 residues long.

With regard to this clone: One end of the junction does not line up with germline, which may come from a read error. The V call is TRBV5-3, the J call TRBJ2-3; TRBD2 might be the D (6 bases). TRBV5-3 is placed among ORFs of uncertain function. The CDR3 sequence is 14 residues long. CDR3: CASSFGGSTDTQYF. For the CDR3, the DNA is TGTGCCAGCAGCTTTGGGGGGAGCACAGATACGCAGTATTTT.

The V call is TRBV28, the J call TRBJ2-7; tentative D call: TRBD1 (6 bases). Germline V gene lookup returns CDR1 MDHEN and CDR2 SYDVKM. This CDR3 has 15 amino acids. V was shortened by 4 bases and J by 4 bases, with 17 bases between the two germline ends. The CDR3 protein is CASSSPSQGRYEQYF. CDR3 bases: TGTGCCAGCAGTTCCCCCTCGCAGGGGCGGTACGAGCAGTACTTC.